Following are 30 T cell receptor beta chains from one sample sequenced in a study of cytomegalovirus exposure and HLA in healthy donors. The PCR made use of 60 Vbeta and 13 Jbeta primers. Method: immunoSEQ multiplex PCR; TCRdb's copy keeps in-frame clones and lacks some. The sample contains about 52,000 clones, 72% of which appear only once. Sequenced sample: PBMCs. These receptors were taken from a woman aged 50 to 60 in good health and CMV-seronegative.

The V call is TRBV4-3, the J call TRBJ1-4, with D possibly matching TRBD1 (5 bases). Per the germline V gene, CDR1 is LGHNA and CDR2 is YSLEER. V was cut by 3 bases and J by 3 bases, with 11 bases left in between. The CDR3 is 15 amino acids. This CDR3 reads CASSQEGRANEKLFF. CDR3 DNA sequence: TGCGCCAGCAGCCAGGAGGGCAGGGCTAATGAAAAACTGTTTTTT.

To note about this clone: Germline is not matched at one junction end, which may reflect a read error. This chain uses TRBV4-3 with TRBJ2-7; TRBD2 aligns across 10 bases. The CDR3 length is 17 residues. Germline CDR1 and CDR2: LGHNA and YSLEER. CDR3 sequence (DNA): TGCGCCAGCAGCGAAGATGGAGGACTAGCGGCGCCCTACGAGCAGTACTTC. This gives the protein CASSEDGGLAAPYEQYF.

The chain is built from TRBV5-4 and TRBJ2-3, with 9 bases identical to TRBD1. In germline, CDR1 is SGHNT, CDR2 YYREEE (reference sequence). Unmatched junction bases numbered 5, after V lost 4 bases and J lost 2 bases. This CDR3 is 15 amino acids long. CDR3 sequence reads: CASSTRQGDTDTQYF. The DNA of the CDR3 is TGTGCCAGCAGCACCCGACAGGGGGACACAGATACGCAGTATTTT.

This clone has only a few counts. The rearrangement links TRBV6-1 to TRBJ2-1; 10 positions match TRBD2. There are 14 residues in the CDR3. Germline values: CDR1 MNHNS, CDR2 SASEGT. Unmatched junction bases numbered 7, after V lost 6 bases and J lost 8 bases. CDR3 region: CASRSGRAGDEQFF. The DNA of the CDR3 is TGTGCCAGCAGAAGCGGGAGGGCCGGGGATGAGCAGTTCTTC.

This chain joins TRBV4-1 and TRBJ2-5; TRBD2 matches at 10 bases. Germline assignment: CDR1 MGHRA and CDR2 YSYEKL. V gave up 0 bases and J gave up 7 bases; unmatched junction bases: 17. The CDR3 covers 19 residues. The CDR3 bases are TGCGCCAGCAGCCAAGATCAGAAGGTAGCGGGAGGAAGTGCTGGGACCCAGTACTTC. It specifies CASSQDQKVAGGSAGTQYF.

The rearrangement joins TRBV2 to TRBJ1-1, with D possibly TRBD1 on 6 matching bases. This CDR3 is built from 13 residues. Per the germline V gene, CDR1 is SNHLY and CDR2 is FYNNEI. The germline V and J ends were trimmed by 7 bases and 2 bases, with 11 bases remaining between them. The CDR3 loop is CASIMDSNTEAFF. The DNA of the CDR3 is TGTGCCAGCATAATGGACAGCAACACTGAAGCTTTCTTT.

The rearrangement joins TRBV5-8 to TRBJ2-7; D is perhaps TRBD1 (5 bases). Germline V gene data show CDR1 as SGHTS and CDR2 as YDEGEE. Trimming stripped 1 base from V and 4 bases from J, with 12 bases between. The CDR3 extends over 14 amino acids. The CDR3 region is CASSLKGVLYEQYF. CDR3 nucleotide sequence: TGTGCCAGCAGCTTGAAAGGGGTACTATACGAGCAGTACTTC.

This chain links TRBV7-7 with TRBJ2-3, with D possibly TRBD2 on 5 matching bases. This CDR3 has 16 residues. Trimming took off 1 base at V and 4 bases at J, with 15 bases between the two ends. Germline-derived CDR1 and CDR2 are SSHAT and FNYEAQ (reference sequence). This CDR3 is CASSLEGNAGADTQYF. The CDR3 DNA is TGTGCCAGCAGCTTAGAGGGTAACGCCGGGGCAGATACGCAGTATTTT.

V is TRBV9 and J is TRBJ2-3, with 7 bases matching TRBD2. Germline CDR1 is SGDLS and CDR2 is YYNGEE. This CDR3 contains 15 residues. J gave up 4 bases and V 4 bases, and 9 bases lay outside the gene matches. CDR3 loop: CASSPSGTGADTQYF. The CDR3 DNA sequence: TGTGCCAGCAGCCCAAGCGGGACTGGGGCAGATACGCAGTATTTT.

V gene TRBV5-1 combines with J gene TRBJ2-1; 8 bases are a match to TRBD2. The V gene end was trimmed by 6 bases and the J gene end by 2 bases; junction bases not matched to a gene: 7. The CDR3 length is 15 residues. In germline, CDR1 is SGHRS, CDR2 YFSETQ. This CDR3 is CASTLTSGPYNEQFF. As DNA, the CDR3 is TGCGCCAGCACCCTAACTAGCGGCCCCTACAATGAGCAGTTCTTC.

This chain connects TRBV30 to TRBJ2-5; D perhaps matches TRBD2 (6 bases). There are 15 residues in the CDR3. CDR1 and CDR2 (germline): GTSNPN, SVGIG (reference sequence). Trimming took 1 base from V and 5 from J, leaving 17 bases between them. This CDR3 is CAWSGVRGNRETQYF. CDR3 nucleotide sequence: TGTGCCTGGAGTGGCGTCCGGGGGAATAGGGAGACCCAGTACTTC.

The chain has TRBV6-1 and TRBJ1-4; D may be TRBD1 (5 bases). The CDR3 runs to 13 residues. V lost 7 bases, J lost 5 bases, and 11 bases lay in between. CDR1 is MNHNS, CDR2 SASEGT, per germline. The CDR3 spells CASKGHRNEKLFF. The CDR3 bases are TGTGCCAGCAAAGGACATCGCAATGAAAAACTGTTTTTT.

This clone was counted only a few times. J is TRBJ2-1 and V is TRBV4-3, with D perhaps TRBD2 (6 bases). Trimming took off 2 bases at V and 7 bases at J, with 18 bases between the two ends. The CDR3 has 16 amino acids. Germline V gene sequence: CDR1 LGHNA, CDR2 YSLEER. The CDR3 protein is CASSQKVGDFRNEQFF. CDR3 bases: TGCGCCAGCAGCCAAAAAGTGGGGGACTTTAGAAATGAGCAGTTCTTC.

The CDR3 loop is CASSSELYGYTF. DNA for the CDR3: TGTGCCAGCAGCTCGGAGCTTTATGGCTACACCTTC. The J gene is TRBJ1-2, the V gene TRBV5-6; D remains unclear. Trimming took off 3 bases at V and 5 bases at J, with 8 bases between the two ends. This CDR3 has 12 residues. The V gene's germline CDR1 is SGHDT and CDR2 YYEEEE.

V and J are TRBV27 and TRBJ1-3, with TRBD1 as a possible D gene (5 bases). The CDR3 has 15 amino acids. V shed 2 bases and J shed 3 bases, with 11 bases lying between them. Germline lookup yields CDR1 MNHEY and CDR2 SMNVEV (reference sequence). Here the CDR3 DNA reads TGTGCCAGCAGTTTAAAGGGGTTTGGTGGAAACACCATATATTTT. Protein: CASSLKGFGGNTIYF.

The chain combines TRBV19 with TRBJ1-1; a weak D match, TRBD1 (6 bases). Trimming left V 4 bases short and J 1 base short, with 7 bases between. The germline gives CDR1 LNHDA, CDR2 SQIVND (reference sequence). There are 13 residues in the CDR3. The chain's CDR3 is CASSNRENTEAFF. The CDR3 DNA follows: TGTGCCAGTAGTAACAGGGAGAACACTGAAGCTTTCTTT.

The chain is built from TRBV6-5 and TRBJ2-1; TRBD2 might be the D (6 bases). Germline CDR1 and CDR2: MNHEY and SVGAGI. CDR3 size: 16 residues. Trimming pared 2 bases from V and 2 bases from J, leaving 13 bases between. The CDR3 is CASSYAGPVAYNEQFF. For the CDR3, the DNA is TGTGCCAGCAGTTACGCGGGACCAGTGGCCTACAATGAGCAGTTCTTC.

The V gene is TRBV5-1, the J gene TRBJ2-2, with 10 bases matching TRBD2. With V trimmed by 1 base and J by 5 bases, 11 bases remained unmatched. The CDR3 contains 18 residues. The germline V gene encodes CDR1 SGHRS and CDR2 YFSETQ. The CDR3 coding sequence is TGCGCCAGCAGCTTGACCGGACTAGCGGCCTCTCGGACCGGGGAGCTGTTTTTT. Its protein is CASSLTGLAASRTGELFF.

This clone has just a few counts. The rearrangement links TRBV5-1 to TRBJ2-2; the D gene is possibly TRBD1 (5 bases). Trimming stripped 7 bases from V and 6 bases from J, with 13 bases between. Per germline, CDR1 SGHRS and CDR2 YFSETQ. The CDR3 loop spans 13 amino acids. The CDR3: CASRIGVAGELFF. The CDR3 region has the DNA TGCGCCAGCCGAATAGGGGTTGCCGGGGAGCTGTTTTTT.

The chain carries TRBV27 and TRBJ1-6; D unclear. V was cut by 5 bases and J by 0 bases, with 8 bases left in between. Germline-derived CDR1 and CDR2 are MNHEY and SMNVEV (reference sequence). This CDR3 spans 15 amino acids. The CDR3 nucleotides are TGTGCCAGCAGTCCGGGAAGCTCCTATAATTCACCCCTCCACTTT. Its protein is CASSPGSSYNSPLHF.

This clone was observed once. The V call is TRBV7-2, the J call TRBJ2-2; tentatively, D is TRBD1 (5 bases). V dropped 5 bases and J dropped 7 bases, with 26 bases sitting between them. Germline-derived CDR1 and CDR2 are SGHTA and FQGNSA. The CDR3 totals 18 residues. CDR3 bases: TGTGCCAGCAGCCCCACGGAAGGCAGGGTGAATTATGGCGGGGAGCTGTTTTTT. Its protein product is CASSPTEGRVNYGGELFF.

The V and J genes are TRBV29-1 and TRBJ2-1; D gene unclear. V lost 2 bases and J lost 9, with 17 bases in between. The CDR3 is made up of 14 amino acids. Germline V gene sequence: CDR1 SQVTM, CDR2 ANQGSEA. CDR3 sequence (DNA): TGCAGCGTTGAATTACAACTCACCGGCGGTGAGCAGTTCTTC. This gives the protein CSVELQLTGGEQFF.

This chain uses TRBV14 with TRBJ2-7; maybe TRBD1 (6 bases). With 11 bases removed from V and 4 bases from J, the gap between germline ends came to 18 bases. The CDR3 runs to 13 residues. From germline, CDR1 is SGHDN and CDR2 FVKESK. The CDR3 nucleotides are TGTGCCCCCACACCAGGAACAGGGTACGAGCAGTACTTC. Amino acids: CAPTPGTGYEQYF.

This clone occurred once. This likely comes from a read error, as the CDR3 has no conserved phenylalanine or tryptophan at its end. CDR3 in amino acids: CASGPAALEDTSGNTIYV. In DNA form, the CDR3 reads TGCGCCAGCGGGCCGGCGGCCCTGGAGGATACCTCTGGAAACACCATATATGTT. V gene TRBV10-1 combines with J gene TRBJ1-3, with D unclear. Germline values: CDR1 WNHNN, CDR2 SYGVQD (reference sequence). The germline V and J ends were trimmed by 8 bases and 0 bases, with 23 bases remaining between them. The CDR3 is 18 amino acids.

The chain carries TRBV25-1 and TRBJ1-1; D perhaps matches TRBD1 (6 bases). Germline V lookup: CDR1 MGHDK, CDR2 SYGVNS. The CDR3 is 14 amino acids. Trimming shortened V by 6 bases and J by 6 bases, and 17 bases separated the two germline ends. CDR3 nucleotides: TGTGCCAGCAGAGCTACAGGGCTATTCTCTGAAGCTTTCTTT. It translates to CASRATGLFSEAFF.

The V and J genes are TRBV7-9 and TRBJ1-1, with D unresolved. This CDR3 region has 15 residues. Germline V lookup: CDR1 SEHNR, CDR2 FQNEAQ (reference sequence). V lost 2 bases and J lost 4, with 14 bases in between. DNA for the CDR3: TGTGCCAGCAGCTTAAATTACGGGGTAGGCACTGAAGCTTTCTTT. This sequence encodes CASSLNYGVGTEAFF.

This clone turned up a few times. This chain links TRBV6-5 with TRBJ1-4; no reliable D call. Germline CDR1 is MNHEY and CDR2 is SVGAGI. This CDR3 is built from 13 residues. V lost 1 base and J 10 bases, leaving 10 bases between the germline ends. CDR3 residues: CASSYLNSGKLFF. CDR3 nucleotides: TGTGCCAGCAGTTACTTAAACTCCGGAAAACTGTTTTTT.

The chain links TRBV10-1 to TRBJ2-5; D is perhaps TRBD2 (6 bases). Trimming left V 5 bases short and J 5 bases short, with 15 bases between. There are 14 residues in the CDR3. Germline CDR1 WNHNN, CDR2 SYGVQD (reference sequence). As DNA, the CDR3 is TGCGCCAGCAGTCCCCAGGGCGGGGTCGAGACCCAGTACTTC. It codes for CASSPQGGVETQYF.

As DNA, the CDR3 is TGTGCCAGCAGCTTACAGAGCGTGGGCACAGATACGCAGTATTTT. Translated: CASSLQSVGTDTQYF. The chain couples TRBV11-3 to TRBJ2-3, with D hard to call. Germline lookup yields CDR1 SGHNT and CDR2 YENEEA. This CDR3 is 15 amino acids long. Trimming removed 2 bases from V and 1 base from J, with 10 bases in between.

The CDR3 loop is CARPSRYYEQYF. The CDR3 DNA sequence: TGCGCCAGGCCCTCTAGATACTACGAGCAGTACTTC. The V call is TRBV5-1, the J call TRBJ2-7; the D is unclear. V was pared by 8 bases and J by 3 bases, with 12 bases between. The CDR3 length is 12 residues. Germline V lookup: CDR1 SGHRS, CDR2 YFSETQ.